The 9 T cell receptor beta chains in this list originate from one sample, sequenced in a study of cytomegalovirus exposure and HLA in healthy donors. The PCR used 60 Vbeta and 13 Jbeta primers. Produced via immunoSEQ multiplex PCR; TCRdb's table is partial and in-frame only. Here the sample table reports about 200,000 clones. Sequencing input: PBMCs. Receptors originate from a girl aged 2-10 years in good health and CMV-seropositive.

This sequence joins TRBV10-3 and TRBJ2-7, with 7 positions matching TRBD1. The CDR3 consists of 17 residues. Germline V gene sequence: CDR1 ENHRY, CDR2 SYGVKD. The J segment lost 0 bases and the V segment lost 6 bases, leaving 14 bases of the junction unmatched. The CDR3 DNA sequence: TGTGCCATCAGCCAAGCCCGACAGGGATCGAGCTCCTACGAGCAGTACTTC. Its protein is CAISQARQGSSSYEQYF.

The gene calls are TRBV5-1 and TRBJ2-7; TRBD1 might be the D (6 bases). Between the trimmed V and J ends, which lost 5 bases and 6 bases, there was a span of 12 bases. The CDR3 runs to 12 residues. CDR1 and CDR2 from the germline V gene are SGHRS and YFSETQ. The DNA for the CDR3 is TGCGCCAGCAGTGAACAGGGCTCCGAGCAGTACTTC. This encodes CASSEQGSEQYF.

The chain carries TRBV9 and TRBJ2-1; D call uncertain. The CDR3 is 13 amino acids. V was clipped by 4 bases and J by 0 bases, with 5 bases between them. The germline gives CDR1 SGDLS, CDR2 YYNGEE. The CDR3 DNA is TGTGCCAGCAGCTTATCCTCCTACAATGAGCAGTTCTTC. Protein: CASSLSSYNEQFF.

The V and J genes are TRBV29-1 and TRBJ2-1; 12 bases fit TRBD2. Germline-derived CDR1 and CDR2 are SQVTM and ANQGSEA. The CDR3 loop spans 14 amino acids. After removal of 4 bases from V and 10 bases from J, the junction contained 8 bases not matched to a gene. For the CDR3, the DNA is TGCAGCGTTGCGGGACTAGCGGGCGGAGGAGAGCAGTTCTTC. Its protein is CSVAGLAGGGEQFF.

V gene TRBV6-5 combines with J gene TRBJ2-5; maybe TRBD2 (6 bases). The CDR3 loop spans 13 amino acids. Germline V gives CDR1 MNHEY, CDR2 SVGAGI. V dropped 0 bases and J dropped 9 bases, with 11 bases sitting between them. In DNA, the CDR3 is TGTGCCAGCAGTTACTCGAACGGGGGATCCCAGTACTTC. Its protein product is CASSYSNGGSQYF.

The chain carries TRBV7-9 and TRBJ1-2; 10 positions match TRBD1. V was pared by 5 bases and J by 6 bases, with 9 bases of the junction left unmatched. This CDR3 comprises 15 residues. The germline V gene encodes CDR1 SEHNR and CDR2 FQNEAQ (reference sequence). The CDR3 DNA follows: TGTGCCAGCAGCCAAAGCCGGACAGGGGGGCATGGCTACACCTTC. Protein sequence: CASSQSRTGGHGYTF.

The rearrangement uses TRBV28 and TRBJ2-3, with D possibly TRBD1 on 6 matching bases. The germline V gene encodes CDR1 MDHEN and CDR2 SYDVKM. V lost 2 bases and J lost 4, with 7 bases in between. The CDR3 is made up of 13 amino acids. For the CDR3, the DNA is TGTGCCAGCAGTTTAGGGGGCGCAGATACGCAGTATTTT. Its protein is CASSLGGADTQYF. Based on the CDR3 plus reference TRBV28 and TRBJ2-3, the full variable domain is DVKVTQSSRYLVKRTGEKVFLECVQDMDHENMFWYRQDPGLGLRLIYFSYDVKMKEKGDIPEGYSVSREKKERFSLILESASTNQTSMYLCASSLGGADTQYFGPGTRLTVL.

J is TRBJ1-1 and V is TRBV28, with D unclear. Per the germline V gene, CDR1 is MDHEN and CDR2 is SYDVKM. The CDR3 has 13 residues. V was trimmed by 5 bases and J by 4 bases, leaving 11 bases between them. CDR3 DNA sequence: TGTGCCAGCAGTGGTACGCGGGGCACTGAAGCTTTCTTT. Translating it yields CASSGTRGTEAFF.

V is TRBV6-5 and J is TRBJ2-2, with D maybe TRBD1 (6 bases). CDR1 MNHEY and CDR2 SVGAGI come from the germline V gene. The CDR3 is made up of 14 amino acids. Trimming removed 6 bases from V and 10 bases from J, with 18 bases in between. The CDR3 coding sequence is TGTGCCAGCAGCTTTTCGGTGACAGGAGAGGAGCTGTTTTTT. This encodes CASSFSVTGEELFF.